In its sample, the clone carrying this T cell receptor beta chain was seen many times. Its antigen is currently unknown. Patients counted as stable if ophthalmopathy did not develop within 18 months. Hyperthyroidism was newly diagnosed in patients aged 18 to 65 (duration under 2 months). The study based diagnoses on clinical symptoms, serum thyroxine and TRAb, thyroid ultrasound and orbital computed tomography. The sample belongs to a study of T cells in Graves' hyperthyroidism and ophthalmopathy. Study conclusions and caveats: Model-based prediction identified ophthalmopathy a median around 6.5 months prior to its onset.

This CDR3 has 12 amino acids. Trimming shortened V by 6 bases and J by 2 bases, and 7 bases separated the two germline ends. In germline, CDR1 is KGHSH, CDR2 LQKENI. There were TCR beta CDR3 regions amplified from RNA transcripts. An initial round of RT-PCR targeting the TCR CDR3 relied on the HTBI primer set. TCRdb re-called the multiplex PCR reads with MiXCR, one entry per CDR3 protein. The table has a few hundred thousand distinct CDR3 sequences, under 15% seen once. Sequenced: blood. This receptor was identified in a woman aged 30 to 39 with Graves' hyperthyroidism. The chain carries TRBV18 and TRBJ2-5; D perhaps matches TRBD1 (6 bases). The CDR3 spells CASSGAQETQYF. As DNA, the CDR3 is TGTGCCAGCTCGGGGGCGCAAGAGACCCAGTACTTC.